Here is one T cell receptor (beta chain) with its context. Other DNA sequences in this specimen translate into the identical CDR3. This record belongs to a study of blood T cell repertoires in COVID-19. CDR1 KGHSH and CDR2 LQKENI come from the germline V gene. The CDR3 length is 15 residues. Losses at the gene ends were 0 bases for V and 2 bases for J; bases not matched to a gene: 3. Assay used: immunoSEQ multiplex PCR; TCRdb lists only in-frame clones, some missing. The sample consists of around 300,000 clones, approximately 91% of them appearing once. Specimen: PBMCs or T cells enriched from blood (not recorded which). The TCR was taken from a woman aged 35 to 49 who had recovered from COVID-19. The rearrangement links TRBV18 to TRBJ1-2; 7 nucleotides match TRBD1. CDR3 DNA sequence: TGTGCCAGCTCACCACCGTCACAGGGGAACTATGGCTACACCTTC. This sequence encodes CASSPPSQGNYGYTF.